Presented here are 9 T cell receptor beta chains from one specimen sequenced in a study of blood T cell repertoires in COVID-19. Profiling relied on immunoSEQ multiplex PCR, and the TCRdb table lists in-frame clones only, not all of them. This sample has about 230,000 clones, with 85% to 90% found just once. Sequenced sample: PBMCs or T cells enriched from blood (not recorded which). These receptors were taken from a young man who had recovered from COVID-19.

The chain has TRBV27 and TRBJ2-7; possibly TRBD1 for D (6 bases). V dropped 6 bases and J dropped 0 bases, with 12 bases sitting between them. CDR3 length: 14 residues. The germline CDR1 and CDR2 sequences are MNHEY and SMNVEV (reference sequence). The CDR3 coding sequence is TGTGCCAGCAGACAACCGGGACACTCCTACGAGCAGTACTTC. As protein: CASRQPGHSYEQYF.

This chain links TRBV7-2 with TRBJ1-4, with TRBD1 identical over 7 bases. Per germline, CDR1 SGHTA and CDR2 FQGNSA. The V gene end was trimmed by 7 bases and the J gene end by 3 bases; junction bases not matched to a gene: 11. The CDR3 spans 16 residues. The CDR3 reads CASKLNLQGSNEKLFF. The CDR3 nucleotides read TGTGCCAGCAAATTAAACCTACAGGGGTCTAATGAAAAACTGTTTTTT. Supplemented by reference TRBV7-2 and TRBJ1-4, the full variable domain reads GAGVSQSPSNKVTEKGKDVELRCDPISGHTALYWYRQSLGQGLEFLIYFQGNSAPDKSGLPSDRFSAERTGGSVSTLTIQRTQQEDSAVYLCASKLNLQGSNEKLFFGSGTQLSVL.

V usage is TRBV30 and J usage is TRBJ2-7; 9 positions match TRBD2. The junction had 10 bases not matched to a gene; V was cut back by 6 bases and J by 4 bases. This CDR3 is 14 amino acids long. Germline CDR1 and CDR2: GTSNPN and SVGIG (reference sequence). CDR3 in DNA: TGTGCCTGCGGAAATAGCGGGAGCAAATACGAGCAGTACTTC. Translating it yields CACGNSGSKYEQYF.

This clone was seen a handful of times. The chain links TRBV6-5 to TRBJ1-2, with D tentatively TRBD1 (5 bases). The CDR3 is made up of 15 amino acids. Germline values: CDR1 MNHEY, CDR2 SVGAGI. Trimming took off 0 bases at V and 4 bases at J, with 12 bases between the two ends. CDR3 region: CASSYSPGMGYGYTF. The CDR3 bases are TGTGCCAGCAGTTACTCGCCAGGGATGGGCTATGGCTACACCTTC.

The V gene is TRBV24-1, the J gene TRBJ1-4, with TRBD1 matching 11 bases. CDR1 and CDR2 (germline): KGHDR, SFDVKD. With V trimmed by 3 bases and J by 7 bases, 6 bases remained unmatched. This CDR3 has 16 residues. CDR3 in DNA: TGTGCCACCAGTGATGGATCCGGGACAGGGGGTGAAAAACTGTTTTTT. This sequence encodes CATSDGSGTGGEKLFF.

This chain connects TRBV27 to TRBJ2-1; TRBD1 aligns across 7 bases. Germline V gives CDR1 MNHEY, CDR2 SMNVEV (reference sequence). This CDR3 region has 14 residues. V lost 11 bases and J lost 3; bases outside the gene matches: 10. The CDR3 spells CALKGQIIYNEQFF. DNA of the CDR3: TGTGCCCTCAAGGGACAGATCATCTACAATGAGCAGTTCTTC.

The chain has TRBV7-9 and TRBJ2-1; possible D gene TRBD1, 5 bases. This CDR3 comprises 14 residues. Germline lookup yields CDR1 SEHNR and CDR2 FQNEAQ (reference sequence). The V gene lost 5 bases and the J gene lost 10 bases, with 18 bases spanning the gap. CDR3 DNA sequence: TGTGCCAGCAGCCTGCGGCAGGGTTTTGGGGAGCAGTTCTTC. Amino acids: CASSLRQGFGEQFF.

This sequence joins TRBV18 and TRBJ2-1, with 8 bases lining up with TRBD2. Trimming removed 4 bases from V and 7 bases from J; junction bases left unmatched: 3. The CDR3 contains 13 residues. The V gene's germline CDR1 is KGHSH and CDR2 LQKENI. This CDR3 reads CASSQSGGNEQFF. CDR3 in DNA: TGTGCCAGCTCACAATCGGGGGGGAATGAGCAGTTCTTC.

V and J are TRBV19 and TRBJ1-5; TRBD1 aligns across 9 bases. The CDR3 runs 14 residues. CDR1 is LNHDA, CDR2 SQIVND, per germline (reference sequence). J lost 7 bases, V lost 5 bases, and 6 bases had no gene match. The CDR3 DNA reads TGTGCCAGTAGTCCCGGGACAGGGACCCAGCCCCAGCATTTT. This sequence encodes CASSPGTGTQPQHF.